This T cell receptor beta chain was recorded in a study of blood T cell repertoires in COVID-19 (dated by TCRdb to about 2020). In terms of the full investigation: Collaborator samples came from the United States, Italy and Spain and covered acute and convalescent phases of COVID-19. The samples were drawn from two sources: the first 160 participants of the ongoing ImmuneRACE study, and 950 to 1,500 subjects contributed by 6 global collaborators. A freely available public database, intended as a resource for researchers studying the immune response to SARS-CoV-2, is where the repertoires were released. Subjects who had been exposed to COVID-19, were actively infected with it, or had recovered from it provided the deeply sampled blood TCRbeta repertoires that made up the dataset. The material from the prospective study consisted of cDNA or gDNA derived from T cells, B-cell-depleted T cells, or PBMCs. Where HLA class I and class II types were available, the types were taken from metadata supplied by the sample provider, not from assay-based typing. Nearly every sample came with metadata listing a de-identified subject ID, COVID-19 status, age in years and sex. General conclusions and limits of the study: The amount of clinical and demographic metadata varied by source and participant and was provided uncurated.

The collaborating institutions used their own protocols to collect whole blood in K2EDTA tubes. For TCRbeta analysis, collaborators shipped samples as frozen whole blood, isolated PBMCs, or DNA extracted from either of those sample types. A remark on this clone: Its antigen has not been determined. No base quality information exists; no much larger clone differs at one position.

TCRbeta CDR3 regions were amplified from genomic DNA using the immunoSEQ Assay, a bias-controlled multiplex PCR. The authors' analysis ran thus. The number of nucleated cells in each sample was estimated from the amplification of reference gene primers within the assay. To quantify the absolute abundance of each unique TCRbeta CDR3 rearrangement, sequence reads were collapsed and filtered. Productive Simpson clonality was computed per sample as the square root of Simpson's diversity index over productive rearrangements. In TCRdb, the immuneACCESS table is reduced to in-frame sequences with V and J assigned. These tables do not hold every clone; where another copy was compared, an unresolved V gene accounts for under half, and the others remain unexplained. That table supplies the V and J calls and clone size; D and trimming were determined from the DNA. The table for this sample lists about 100,000 clones; 75% to 90% of them were counted only once. The biggest ten clones account for 1.5% of the sample.

Between the V and J ends, shortened by 2 bases and 4 bases respectively, the junction contains 3 bases. From the cysteine through the phenylalanine, the CDR3 covers 12 amino acids. Only the CDR3 DNA stays, 36 bases, in frame from base 1. The chain is assembled from TRBV12-3 or TRBV12-4 and TRBJ1-5; the D gene lacks a confident call. This receptor was obtained from a human donor with active COVID-19. The donor label of this sample is uncertain. Sequencing was carried out using peripheral blood. CDR3 protein: CASSLPNQPQHF. The sequenced DNA is TGTGCCAGCAGTTTACCTAATCAGCCCCAGCATTTT.